This TCR beta chain was observed in a study of T cell clones after liver transplantation (dated 2019 in TCRdb). Background for the entire study: Samples were obtained from ITN030ST, a randomized trial in which withdrawal of immunosuppression was attempted within 2 years of liver transplantation. Tolerance was defined as complete immunosuppression withdrawal for at least one year with no rise in liver enzymes beyond twice the upper limit of normal. Blood samples were collected pre-transplant, pre-randomization before withdrawal, and post-randomization after either complete withdrawal or failed withdrawal. The subjects received no induction therapy and were kept on standard immunosuppression until randomization at 12-24 months post-transplant. As an antigen-independent comparator for the donor-reactive sequences, third party-reactive TCRbeta sequences from pre-transplant MLRs were identified as well. Three of the eight recipients were HCV-positive; the others were transplanted for non-autoimmune, non-viral indications. Donor-reactive T cell clones were identified by TCRbeta sequencing after a pre-transplant mixed lymphocyte reaction and then tracked in post-transplant blood. The studied cohort comprised 8 liver transplant recipients, 3 classified as tolerant and 5 as non-tolerant.

Concerning this clone: It lacks a known antigen. The record has no base qualities; no much larger clone is one base away.

The investigation overall reported the following: Donor-reactive sequences declined more than third party-reactive ones, suggesting partial antigen-specific deletion unrelated to withdrawal success. Because of small, heterogeneous patient numbers and non-standardized post-transplant time points, the conclusions were only preliminary. Without allograft tissue specimens, donor-reactive T cells may have migrated into the graft rather than being deleted. In a couple of subjects, low numbers of available donor cells limited the measurable donor-reactive repertoire. In 5 of 8 subjects, circulating donor-reactive CD4 TCRbeta sequences decreased significantly after transplant, regardless of tolerance or HCV status. After accounting for repertoire turnover, donor-reactive detection was significantly reduced in 7 of 8 subjects for CD4 and 8 of 8 for CD8.

Thawed unstimulated PBMCs were stained for CD3, CD4 and CD8 and FACS-sorted into CD3+CD4+ and CD3+CD8+ populations. Each of the 8 studied subjects was randomized to immunosuppression withdrawal. The Qiagen DNeasy Blood and Tissue Kit was used for isolation of genomic DNA. Using immunoSEQ, frozen genomic DNA was subjected to high-throughput TCRbeta CDR3 sequencing, a process that included PCR amplification, mapping, bias correction and internal controls. In the authors' own workflow: Productive rearrangements were retained, and unique TCRbeta sequences were defined by the CDR3 nucleotide sequence together with the V and J gene. Donor-reactive sequences required at least 5-fold expansion in CFSE-low cells versus unstimulated pre-transplant cells and at least 0.01% frequency. Minimum frequency thresholds were set for each subject based on the unstimulated sample with the lowest template count, ensuring at least 90% detection power. Jensen-Shannon divergence between the top 1000 TCRbeta sequences after and before transplant was used to measure repertoire turnover. Two-sided Fisher's exact tests were used to test for changes in the detection of donor-reactive sequences. TCRdb retrieved this table from immuneACCESS and kept in-frame rearrangements only. Not all clones are present; in checked studies, unresolved V genes account for under half, and no reason is known for the remainder. From that table come the V and J calls and clone size; the DNA was used to work out D and trimming. This sample lists roughly 80,000 clones; over 65% were detected once. 2.8% of the sample comes from the top ten.

Trimming removed 7 bases from V and 6 bases from J, leaving 8 bases between the germline ends. CDR1 and CDR2 (MDHEN, SYDVKM) derive from the germline V gene. The CDR3 measures 11 amino acids from cysteine to phenylalanine. The sequence is cut down to CDR3 DNA, 33 bases in frame from base 1. This receptor was taken from a human patient who received a liver transplant. The graft donor may be the source of some T cells after a transplant. The material was CD4+ T cells from blood, obtained at the 22-month timepoint. The sequence is built from TRBV28 and TRBJ2-3; the D gene is unclear. At the DNA level, the sequence is TGTGCCAGCACCCTATTGGATACGCAGTATTTT. The resulting protein is CASTLLDTQYF. With the rest looked up from the reference TRBV28 and TRBJ2-3 genes rather than sequenced, the full variable domain is DVKVTQSSRYLVKRTGEKVFLECVQDMDHENMFWYRQDPGLGLRLIYFSYDVKMKEKGDIPEGYSVSREKKERFSLILESASTNQTSMYLCASTLLDTQYFGPGTRLTVL.